Given below is one T cell receptor beta chain in context. Its cognate antigen is unknown. This record comes from a study of PD-L1 blockade in urothelial cancer. On the study more broadly: Most patients, about nine tenths of the roughly 30, were males with bladder-origin cancer. Anywhere from 0 to 3 prior chemotherapy regimens had been received by patients. Reported median T cell count for blood samples was around 150,000.

Regarding the study as a whole: Blood clones associated with the tumor expanded more at 3 weeks in durable-benefit patients.

The CDR3 is 14 amino acids. In germline, CDR1 is LNHDA, CDR2 SQIVND (reference sequence). V lost 3 bases to trimming and J lost 10 bases; unmatched junction nucleotides: 7. Assay: immunoSEQ multiplex PCR; the TCRdb copy retains only in-frame clones and omits some. Among under 70,000 clones listed, about 81% were seen once. Time point: pretreatment peripheral blood. The sample in question was PBMCs, obtained around atezolizumab (anti-PD-L1) treatment. The rearrangement joins TRBV19 to TRBJ1-1; 11 bases are shared with TRBD1. The receptor comes from a man in his 70s with urothelial cancer. CDR3 nucleotide sequence: TGTGCCAGTAGTATGGGCGCAGGGACAGGGGGAGCTTTCTTT. It specifies CASSMGAGTGGAFF.